The clone carrying this T cell receptor beta chain was observed a few times. The sample belongs to a study of patients and donors after allogeneic stem cell transplantation. TCRdb itself ran the RT-PCR reads through MiXCR, one entry per CDR3 protein. The sample has over 350,000 distinct CDR3 sequences, 16% seen once; the top ten hold less than 9.5%. This CDR3 has 16 residues. J gave up 1 base and V 5 bases, and 7 bases lay outside the gene matches. The chain has TRBV12-3 or TRBV12-4 and TRBJ1-5; 8 positions agree with TRBD1. The sample comprised blood, either unsorted or a sorted T cell fraction (not recorded which). The source is a human donor who was either an allogeneic HSCT recipient or a stem cell or donor lymphocyte infusion donor (not recorded which). It is not recorded whose cells these are; they may come from a transplant donor. The CDR3: CASSARGQSSNQPQHF. The CDR3 coding sequence is TGTGCCAGCAGTGCCAGGGGGCAGTCGAGCAATCAGCCCCAGCATTTT.